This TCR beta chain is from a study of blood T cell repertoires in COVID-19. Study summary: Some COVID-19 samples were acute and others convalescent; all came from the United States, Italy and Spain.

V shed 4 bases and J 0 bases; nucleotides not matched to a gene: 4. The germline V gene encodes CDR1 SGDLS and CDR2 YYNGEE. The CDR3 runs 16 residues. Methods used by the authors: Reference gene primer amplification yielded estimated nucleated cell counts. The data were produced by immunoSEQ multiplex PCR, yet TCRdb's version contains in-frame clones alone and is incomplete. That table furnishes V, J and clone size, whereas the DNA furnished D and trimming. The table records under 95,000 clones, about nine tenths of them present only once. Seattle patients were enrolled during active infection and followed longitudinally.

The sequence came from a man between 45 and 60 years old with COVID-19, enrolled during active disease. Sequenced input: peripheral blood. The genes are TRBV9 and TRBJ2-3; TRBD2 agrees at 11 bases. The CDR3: CASSPRLAGSTDTQYF. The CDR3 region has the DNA TGTGCCAGCAGCCCCCGACTAGCGGGGAGCACAGATACGCAGTATTTT.